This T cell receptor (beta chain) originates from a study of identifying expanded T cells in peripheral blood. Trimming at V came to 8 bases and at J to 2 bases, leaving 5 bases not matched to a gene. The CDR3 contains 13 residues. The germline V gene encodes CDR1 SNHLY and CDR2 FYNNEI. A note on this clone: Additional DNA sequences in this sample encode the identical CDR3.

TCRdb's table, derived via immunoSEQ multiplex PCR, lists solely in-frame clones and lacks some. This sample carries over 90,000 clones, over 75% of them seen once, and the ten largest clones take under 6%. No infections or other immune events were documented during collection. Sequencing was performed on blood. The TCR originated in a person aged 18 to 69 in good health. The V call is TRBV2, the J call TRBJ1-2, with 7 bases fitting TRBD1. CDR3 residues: CASGQDLNYGYTF. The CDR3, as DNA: TGTGCCAGCGGACAGGATCTAAACTATGGCTACACCTTC.